Following are 15 T cell receptor beta chains from one sample sequenced in a study of STAT5B mutations in CD4+ large granular lymphocyte leukemia. Clones were read by immunoSEQ multiplex PCR, and TCRdb kept only the in-frame ones, dropping some. The sample shows under 35,000 clones, 55% to 80% of them seen only once. Source material: CD4+ T cells from blood buffy coats. Receptors originate from a human donor in good health.

The chain has TRBV19 and TRBJ2-5; 11 bases align to TRBD2. The CDR3 is 13 residues long. Germline lookup yields CDR1 LNHDA and CDR2 SQIVND (reference sequence). The ends lost 6 bases at V and 8 bases at J; junction bases unmatched: 5. The CDR3 protein is CASSKTSGVTQYF. CDR3 in DNA: TGTGCCAGTAGCAAGACTAGCGGGGTAACCCAGTACTTC.

The rearrangement uses TRBV19 and TRBJ1-5; TRBD1 matches at 8 bases. Losses at the gene ends were 0 bases for V and 7 bases for J; bases not matched to a gene: 5. Looked up from germline, CDR1 is LNHDA and CDR2 is SQIVND (reference sequence). This CDR3 has 15 amino acids. The CDR3 is CASSIDAQGDQPQHF. The CDR3 DNA reads as TGTGCCAGTAGTATAGACGCACAGGGGGACCAGCCCCAGCATTTT.

In this sample, this clone turned up a few times. The chain carries TRBV5-1 and TRBJ1-3, with D unresolved. V dropped 4 bases and J dropped 0 bases, with 8 bases sitting between them. CDR1 is SGHRS, CDR2 YFSETQ, per germline. This CDR3 has 14 residues. DNA for the CDR3: TGCGCCAGCAGCCGGGAATCCTCTGGAAACACCATATATTTT. Translation: CASSRESSGNTIYF.

This clone came up a few times. V gene TRBV4-2 combines with J gene TRBJ1-6, with 12 bases matching TRBD1. Germline CDR1 reads LGHNA; CDR2 reads YNFKEQ. The CDR3 consists of 18 residues. With V trimmed by 0 bases and J by 10 bases, 10 bases remained unmatched. The CDR3 protein is CASSQEWGQGAIGSPLHF. CDR3 nucleotides: TGTGCCAGCAGCCAAGAGTGGGGACAGGGGGCCATAGGATCACCCCTCCACTTT.

The V and J genes are TRBV7-6 and TRBJ2-1; 9 bases align to TRBD1. The trim removed 3 bases at V and 4 bases at J, leaving 7 bases unmatched. Germline CDR1 and CDR2: SGHVS and FNYEAQ. The CDR3 runs to 16 residues. The CDR3 DNA reads TGTGCCAGCAGCTTTATGTTACAGGGGGCTTACAATGAGCAGTTCTTC. Amino acids: CASSFMLQGAYNEQFF.

The genes are TRBV2 and TRBJ1-1; D remains unclear. Germline V gives CDR1 SNHLY, CDR2 FYNNEI. This CDR3 contains 15 residues. V was cut by 0 bases and J by 4 bases, with 12 bases left in between. As DNA, the CDR3 is TGTGCCAGCAGTGAAGCGGGCCAGCTGGGCACTGAAGCTTTCTTT. Translation: CASSEAGQLGTEAFF.

The CDR3 DNA reads as TGTGCCAGCAGCGTAGAGGGAGGGCCCAATGAGCAGTTCTTC. This encodes CASSVEGGPNEQFF. V gene TRBV9 combines with J gene TRBJ2-1; 7 bases line up with TRBD2. The CDR3 runs 14 residues. The J segment lost 6 bases and the V segment lost 0 bases, leaving 3 bases of the junction unmatched. Germline CDR1 and CDR2: SGDLS and YYNGEE.

J is TRBJ1-5 and V is TRBV5-6; TRBD1 agrees at 7 bases. V gave up 4 bases and J gave up 0 bases; unmatched junction bases: 4. The CDR3 loop spans 15 amino acids. Germline CDR1 is SGHDT and CDR2 is YYEEEE. The CDR3 is CASSRGQFSNQPQHF. CDR3 coding DNA: TGTGCCAGCAGCAGGGGACAGTTTAGCAATCAGCCCCAGCATTTT.

CDR3 nucleotides: TGTGCCAGCACCACACAGGGTTTTAATGAAAAACTGTTTTTT. Its translation: CASTTQGFNEKLFF. The chain combines TRBV6-1 with TRBJ1-4; D perhaps matches TRBD1 (6 bases). Trimming took off 7 bases at V and 4 bases at J, with 13 bases between the two ends. There are 14 residues in the CDR3. Germline CDR1 reads MNHNS; CDR2 reads SASEGT.

The V and J genes are TRBV19 and TRBJ2-1; D might be TRBD1 or TRBD2, each matching 6 bases. V lost 5 bases and J lost 12, with 23 bases in between. Germline V lookup: CDR1 LNHDA, CDR2 SQIVND (reference sequence). This CDR3 has 15 residues. The chain's CDR3 is CASSARGDTGTGQFF. Here the CDR3 DNA reads TGTGCCAGTAGTGCTAGGGGGGACACCGGGACGGGGCAGTTCTTC. The full variable domain, completed using reference TRBV19 and TRBJ2-1, is DGGITQSPKYLFRKEGQNVTLSCEQNLNHDAMYWYRQDPGQGLRLIYYSQIVNDFQKGDIAEGYSVSREKKESFPLTVTSAQKNPTAFYLCASSARGDTGTGQFFGPGTRLTVL.

The chain employs TRBV19 and TRBJ1-5; D is ambiguous. V was clipped by 7 bases and J by 2 bases, with 15 bases between them. This CDR3 spans 15 amino acids. Per the germline V gene, CDR1 is LNHDA and CDR2 is SQIVND (reference sequence). This CDR3 is CASKIAAQGNQPQHF. CDR3 nucleotides: TGTGCCAGTAAAATTGCGGCGCAGGGCAATCAGCCCCAGCATTTT.

V and J are TRBV2 and TRBJ1-5, with TRBD1 identical over 9 bases. Trimming cost V 2 bases and J 7 bases; bases outside gene matches: 6. Germline V gives CDR1 SNHLY, CDR2 FYNNEI. The CDR3 is made up of 15 amino acids. CDR3 bases: TGTGCCAGCAGTGAAATGGGACAGGGCATACAGCCCCAGCATTTT. This gives the protein CASSEMGQGIQPQHF.

The chain couples TRBV19 to TRBJ2-7, with D perhaps TRBD1 (5 bases). Per the germline V gene, CDR1 is LNHDA and CDR2 is SQIVND (reference sequence). Trimming left V 5 bases short and J 0 bases short, with 14 bases between. The CDR3 length is 15 residues. The CDR3, as DNA: TGTGCCAGTAGTGTACGTCCAGGGTCCTCCTACGAGCAGTACTTC. It translates to CASSVRPGSSYEQYF.

The CDR3 spells CSALGGDRYNEQFF. The CDR3 DNA reads TGCAGCGCTCTGGGTGGGGACAGATACAATGAGCAGTTCTTC. The gene calls are TRBV29-1 and TRBJ2-1, with 7 bases aligning to TRBD1. V lost 7 bases, J lost 4 bases, and 10 bases stayed unmatched. The CDR3 runs 14 residues. CDR1 and CDR2 (germline): SQVTM, ANQGSEA.

This clone was counted only a few times. The chain uses TRBV7-8 and TRBJ2-7; D is unresolved. The germline V gene encodes CDR1 SGHVS and CDR2 FQNEAQ. This CDR3 is 13 amino acids long. With 1 base removed from V and 5 bases from J, the gap between germline ends came to 9 bases. CDR3 protein: CASSLGRNHEQYF. Written as DNA, the CDR3 is TGTGCCAGCAGCTTAGGGCGCAACCACGAGCAGTACTTC.